The sample holds a few counts of the clone carrying this TCR beta chain. This table comes from immunoSEQ multiplex PCR, and its TCRdb copy is limited to in-frame clones, with some not included. Of 40,000 to 50,000 clones in the sample, approximately 85% were seen once. The source of the sample is a study of radiotherapy plus CTLA-4 blockade in lung cancer. Germline CDR1 LNHNV, CDR2 YYDKDF (reference sequence). The CDR3 has 14 residues. With 6 bases removed from V and 9 bases from J, the gap between germline ends came to 18 bases. The V call is TRBV15, the J call TRBJ2-1, with D possibly matching TRBD1 (6 bases). This receptor was taken from a human donor with non-small cell lung cancer who had stable disease on radiotherapy plus ipilimumab. Sequencing used peripheral blood, obtained from a patient treated with radiotherapy plus ipilimumab. CDR3 loop: CATSITGKDGEQFF. The CDR3 bases are TGTGCCACCAGTATTACAGGGAAGGATGGTGAGCAGTTCTTC.